This TCR beta chain was obtained from a study of Graves' ophthalmopathy and Graves' hyperthyroidism listed by TCRdb under 2018. General notes on the study: Hyperthyroidism was considered stable if no progression to ophthalmopathy occurred within 18 months of follow-up. To explore V-J signatures that separate ophthalmopathy from hyperthyroidism, a discovery set of about a hundred patients was enrolled, consisting of more than 40 with ophthalmopathy and under 65 with stable hyperthyroidism. In total, approximately 130 blood samples were TCR-sequenced: approximately 42 ophthalmopathy, some 75 hyperthyroidism and roughly 17 hyperthyroidism-to-ophthalmopathy patients. Following sampling, methimazole starting at 30 mg daily was administered to hyperthyroidism patients, and high-dose intravenous methylprednisolone was administered to ophthalmopathy patients. TCR beta repertoire signatures were used to distinguish Graves' ophthalmopathy from Graves' hyperthyroidism and to predict progression to ophthalmopathy. In over 5 hyperthyroidism patients, the T-cell repertoire of thyroid tissue was compared with the T-cell repertoire of blood. An independent validation cohort comprised some 19 hyperthyroidism patients and about 16 patients who later progressed from hyperthyroidism to ophthalmopathy.

General findings and caveats noted by the study authors: No statistical method was used to predetermine the sample size, and group allocation was not hidden from the investigators. Most of the expanded thyroid clonotypes with a frequency above 0.001 were also detected in blood, and it was suggested that the thyroid immune response may be reflected by blood repertoires. In cross-validation, the 13-signature model distinguished ophthalmopathy from stable hyperthyroidism with around 86% sensitivity and 81.08% specificity, while in the test set the corresponding values were roughly 80% and 75%. In validation, the model predicted ophthalmopathy progression with about 70% sensitivity and 72% to 80% specificity; 12 predicted patients were CT-confirmed with GO in a median of around 6 months.

The hyperthyroidism patients were 18 to 65 years old and newly diagnosed, with a disease duration of less than 2 months. Anyone with other autoimmune diseases, uncontrolled infections, pregnancy or lactation was excluded from the study. Clinical symptoms, serum thyroxine, TRAb, thyroid ultrasound and orbital computed tomography formed the basis of the diagnosis. Total RNA was extracted with Trizol reagent and quality-checked on an Agilent 2100 Bioanalyzer. Many counts were recorded for this clonotype. This receptor's antigen is unknown. It has no much larger one-base neighbor in the sample; base qualities were not kept. CDR1 and CDR2 are drawn from the germline V gene: SQVTM, ANQGSEA. V and J are truncated by 5 bases and 0 bases respectively, leaving an intervening sequence of 20 bases. From the cysteine up to the phenylalanine, the CDR3 has a length of 18 residues. Only the CDR3 part of the read is kept: 54 bases, read in frame from the first base.

For repertoire sequencing, TCR beta CDR3 regions were amplified from RNA transcripts. The first round was an RT-PCR using HTBI primers with the Qiagen OneStep RT-PCR kit, and this first round was followed by a second-round multiplex PCR, then size selection and purification. Libraries were sequenced paired-end with 100 bp reads on an Illumina HiSeq2000. As for the authors' bioinformatics: Reads were processed with SOAPnuke, discarding reads with adapters, uncalled bases, mean Phred below 15, or no exact constant-primer or identifier match. High-quality paired reads were merged with COPE v1.2.5. Unique nucleotide sequences were defined as clonotypes and aligned to IMGT TRB V, D and J references using MiTCR v1.1. The analysis was limited to V-J combinations with a frequency above 0.0001, which together covered approximately 99% of repertoires. A TCR clonal expansion and chaos score per V-J combination was defined as the ratio of F50 clonal expansion to chaos observed in the TCRdist matrix. Welch's t-statistics and random forest were used to reduce features to approximately 13 V-J combinations, which were fed into a naive Bayes classifier. The similarity between thyroid and blood repertoires was quantified using the Morisita-Horn index. TCRdb trimmed public reads at Q25 via fastp, called clones via MiXCR and kept in-frame beta chains. When rows share a CDR3 protein, they turn into one entry using the most common DNA and genes. TCRdb, not the original authors, processed these V and J calls. In all, the sample holds 500,000 to 700,000 distinct CDR3 sequences, and 39% of those were seen once. 3.5% to 5% of the sample is taken by the ten largest.

The chain was built from TRBV29-1 and TRBJ2-6, with the D gene too uncertain to name. The sample comprised peripheral blood or thyroid tissue (not recorded which). The TCR originated in an adult man with Graves' hyperthyroidism. CDR3 protein: CSVLDGRFLSSGANVLTF. The nucleotide sequence is given as TGCAGCGTTCTTGACGGTCGCTTCCTGAGCTCTGGGGCCAACGTCCTGACTTTC.